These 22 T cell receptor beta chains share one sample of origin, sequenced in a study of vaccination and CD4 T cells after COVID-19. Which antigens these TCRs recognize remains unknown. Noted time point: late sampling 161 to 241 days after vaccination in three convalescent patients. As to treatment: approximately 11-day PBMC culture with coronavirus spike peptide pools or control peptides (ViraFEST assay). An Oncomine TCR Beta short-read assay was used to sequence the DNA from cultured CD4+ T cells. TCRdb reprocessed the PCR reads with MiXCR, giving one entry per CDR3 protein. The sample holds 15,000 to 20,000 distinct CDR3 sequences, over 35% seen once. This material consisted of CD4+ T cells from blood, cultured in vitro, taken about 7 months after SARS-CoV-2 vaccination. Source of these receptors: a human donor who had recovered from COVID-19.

In DNA form, the CDR3 reads TGTGCCAGCAGCTCTGGACTAGAAGGGAGGGACACAGATACGCAGTATTTT. Its translation: CASSSGLEGRDTDTQYF. V is TRBV5-8 and J is TRBJ2-3; the match to TRBD2 covers 7 bases. The V gene's germline CDR1 is SGHTS and CDR2 YDEGEE. The CDR3 loop spans 17 amino acids. The V segment lost 3 bases and the J segment 2 bases; nucleotides outside the gene matches: 12.

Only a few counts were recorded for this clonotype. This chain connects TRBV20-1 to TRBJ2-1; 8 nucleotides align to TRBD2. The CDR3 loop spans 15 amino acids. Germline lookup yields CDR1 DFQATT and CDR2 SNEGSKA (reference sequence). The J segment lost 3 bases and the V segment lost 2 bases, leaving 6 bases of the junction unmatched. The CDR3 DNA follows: TGCAGTGCTAGATCCCGGGGGGGGCTCTACAATGAGCAGTTCTTC. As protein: CSARSRGGLYNEQFF.

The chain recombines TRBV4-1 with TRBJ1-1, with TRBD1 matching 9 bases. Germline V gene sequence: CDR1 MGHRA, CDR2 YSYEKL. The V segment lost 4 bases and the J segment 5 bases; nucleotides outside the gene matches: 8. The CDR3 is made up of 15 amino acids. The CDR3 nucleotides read TGCGCCAGCAGCCTTTGGACAGGGGCGTGGACTGAAGCTTTCTTT. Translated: CASSLWTGAWTEAFF.

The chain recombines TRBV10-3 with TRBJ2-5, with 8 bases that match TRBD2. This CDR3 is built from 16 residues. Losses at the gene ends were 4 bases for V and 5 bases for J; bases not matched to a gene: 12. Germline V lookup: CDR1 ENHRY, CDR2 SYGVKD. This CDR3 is CAISVGGGRGDETQYF. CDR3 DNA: TGTGCCATCAGTGTGGGCGGGGGGCGAGGAGACGAGACCCAGTACTTC.

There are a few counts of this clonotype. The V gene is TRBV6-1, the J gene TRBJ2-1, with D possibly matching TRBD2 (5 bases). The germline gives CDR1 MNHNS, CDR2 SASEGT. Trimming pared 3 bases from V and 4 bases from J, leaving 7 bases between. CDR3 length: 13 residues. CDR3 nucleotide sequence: TGTGCCAGCAGTGACCGGACTTACAATGAGCAGTTCTTC. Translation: CASSDRTYNEQFF.

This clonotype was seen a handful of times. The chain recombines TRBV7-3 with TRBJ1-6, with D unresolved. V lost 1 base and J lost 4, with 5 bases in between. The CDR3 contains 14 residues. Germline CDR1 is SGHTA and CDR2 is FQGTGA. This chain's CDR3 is CASSLNGYNSPLHF. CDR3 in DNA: TGTGCCAGCAGCTTAAACGGTTATAATTCACCCCTCCACTTT.

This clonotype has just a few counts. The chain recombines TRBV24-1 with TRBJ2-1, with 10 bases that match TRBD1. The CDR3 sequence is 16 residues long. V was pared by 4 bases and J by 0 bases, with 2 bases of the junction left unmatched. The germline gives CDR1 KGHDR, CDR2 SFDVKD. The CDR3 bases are TGTGCCACCAGTGAGGGACAGGGGAACTCCTACAATGAGCAGTTCTTC. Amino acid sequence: CATSEGQGNSYNEQFF.

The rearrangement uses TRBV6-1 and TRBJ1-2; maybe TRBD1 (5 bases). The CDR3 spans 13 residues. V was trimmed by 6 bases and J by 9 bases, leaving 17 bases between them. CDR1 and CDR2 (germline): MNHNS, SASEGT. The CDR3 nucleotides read TGTGCCAGCAGGGGGACTACGGGAGATAGCTACACCTTC. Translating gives CASRGTTGDSYTF.

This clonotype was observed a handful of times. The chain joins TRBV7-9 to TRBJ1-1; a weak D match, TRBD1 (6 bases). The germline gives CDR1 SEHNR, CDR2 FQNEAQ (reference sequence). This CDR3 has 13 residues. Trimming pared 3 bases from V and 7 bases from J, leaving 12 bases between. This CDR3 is CASSFQQGSEAFF. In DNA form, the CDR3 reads TGTGCCAGCAGCTTTCAACAGGGTAGTGAAGCTTTCTTT.

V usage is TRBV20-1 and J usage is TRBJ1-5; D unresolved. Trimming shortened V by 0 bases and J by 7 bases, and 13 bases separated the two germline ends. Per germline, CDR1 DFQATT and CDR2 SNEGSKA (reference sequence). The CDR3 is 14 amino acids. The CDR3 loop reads CSARDPKGWQPQHF. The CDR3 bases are TGCAGTGCTAGAGATCCTAAGGGATGGCAGCCCCAGCATTTT.

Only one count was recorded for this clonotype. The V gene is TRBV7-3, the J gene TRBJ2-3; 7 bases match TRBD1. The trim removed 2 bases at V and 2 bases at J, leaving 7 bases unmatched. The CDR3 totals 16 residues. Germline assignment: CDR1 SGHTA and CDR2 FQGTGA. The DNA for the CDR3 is TGTGCCAGCAGCTTAGCCTCCGGGACAGTCACAGATACGCAGTATTTT. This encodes CASSLASGTVTDTQYF.

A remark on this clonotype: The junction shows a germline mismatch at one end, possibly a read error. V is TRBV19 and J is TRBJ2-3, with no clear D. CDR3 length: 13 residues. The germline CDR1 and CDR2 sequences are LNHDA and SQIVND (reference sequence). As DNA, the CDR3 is TGTGCCAGTAGTATTATCCCTGGGGTAGAATCCCATTTT. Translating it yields CASSIIPGVESHF.

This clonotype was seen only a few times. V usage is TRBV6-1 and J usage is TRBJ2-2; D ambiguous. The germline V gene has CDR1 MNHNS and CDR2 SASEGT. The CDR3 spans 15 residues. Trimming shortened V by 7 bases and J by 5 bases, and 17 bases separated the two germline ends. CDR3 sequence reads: CASKVGRLLTGELFF. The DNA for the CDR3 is TGTGCCAGCAAAGTAGGACGACTCCTAACCGGGGAGCTGTTTTTT.

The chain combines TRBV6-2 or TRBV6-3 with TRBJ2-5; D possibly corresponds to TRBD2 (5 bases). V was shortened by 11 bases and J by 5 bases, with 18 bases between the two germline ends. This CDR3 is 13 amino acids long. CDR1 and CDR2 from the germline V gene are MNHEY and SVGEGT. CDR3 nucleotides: TGTGCCGGGAGAAGGGTGACAAGGGAGACCCAGTACTTC. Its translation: CAGRRVTRETQYF.

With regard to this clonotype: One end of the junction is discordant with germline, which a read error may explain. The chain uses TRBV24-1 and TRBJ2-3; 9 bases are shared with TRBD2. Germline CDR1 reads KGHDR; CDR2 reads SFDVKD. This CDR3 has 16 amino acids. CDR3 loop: CATSAGGQKNTDTQYF. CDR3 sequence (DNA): TGTGCCACGAGTGCGGGGGGGCAAAAAAACACAGATACGCAGTATTTT.

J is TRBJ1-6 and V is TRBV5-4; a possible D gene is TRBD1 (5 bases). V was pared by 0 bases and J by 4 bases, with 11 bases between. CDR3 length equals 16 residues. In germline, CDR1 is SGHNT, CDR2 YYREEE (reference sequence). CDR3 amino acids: CASSLGGGRYNSPLHF. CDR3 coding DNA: TGTGCCAGCAGCTTGGGCGGGGGGAGATATAATTCACCCCTCCACTTT.

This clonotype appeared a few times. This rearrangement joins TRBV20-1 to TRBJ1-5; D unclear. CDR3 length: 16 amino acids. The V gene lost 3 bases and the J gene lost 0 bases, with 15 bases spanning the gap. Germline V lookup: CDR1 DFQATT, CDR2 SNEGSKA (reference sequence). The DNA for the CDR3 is TGCAGTGCTAGGGAATTGGGGTATCTTAGCAATCAGCCCCAGCATTTT. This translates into CSARELGYLSNQPQHF.

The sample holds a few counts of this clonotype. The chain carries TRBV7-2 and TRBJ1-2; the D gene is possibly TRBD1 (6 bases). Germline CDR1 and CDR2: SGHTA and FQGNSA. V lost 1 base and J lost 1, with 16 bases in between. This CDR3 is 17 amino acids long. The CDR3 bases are TGTGCCAGCAGCTTAGTTTGGGGGGGCAGGGGTAACTATGGCTACACCTTC. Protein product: CASSLVWGGRGNYGYTF.

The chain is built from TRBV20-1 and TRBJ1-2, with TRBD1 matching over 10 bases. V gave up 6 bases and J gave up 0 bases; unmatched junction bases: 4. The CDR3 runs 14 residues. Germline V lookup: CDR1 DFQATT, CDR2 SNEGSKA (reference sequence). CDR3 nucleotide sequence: TGCAGTGCCCGGACAGGGGGAGCTAACTATGGCTACACCTTC. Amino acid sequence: CSARTGGANYGYTF.

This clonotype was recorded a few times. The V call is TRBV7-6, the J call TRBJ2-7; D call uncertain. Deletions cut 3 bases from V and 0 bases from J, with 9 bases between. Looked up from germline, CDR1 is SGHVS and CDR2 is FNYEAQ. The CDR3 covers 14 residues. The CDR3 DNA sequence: TGTGCCAGCAGCTTGATCAAGAGCTCCTACGAGCAGTACTTC. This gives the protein CASSLIKSSYEQYF. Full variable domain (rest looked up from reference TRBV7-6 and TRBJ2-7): GAGVSQSPRYKVTKRGQDVALRCDPISGHVSLYWYRQALGQGPEFLTYFNYEAQQDKSGLPNDRFSAERPEGSISTLTIQRTEQRDSAMYRCASSLIKSSYEQYFGPGTRLTVT.

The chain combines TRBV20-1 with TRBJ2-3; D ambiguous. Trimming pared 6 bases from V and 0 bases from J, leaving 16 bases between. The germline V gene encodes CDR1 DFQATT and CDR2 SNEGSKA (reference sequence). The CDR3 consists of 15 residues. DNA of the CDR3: TGCAGTGCCAAACCTGGGCCCACTAGCACAGATACGCAGTATTTT. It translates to CSAKPGPTSTDTQYF.

CDR3 sequence reads: CASRPTGPGELFF. The CDR3 DNA sequence: TGTGCCAGCAGACCTACAGGGCCTGGGGAGCTGTTTTTT. This chain connects TRBV7-9 to TRBJ2-2; maybe TRBD1 (6 bases). Germline-derived CDR1 and CDR2 are SEHNR and FQNEAQ (reference sequence). V was trimmed by 6 bases and J by 8 bases, leaving 13 bases between them. The CDR3 runs 13 residues.